The next 22 T cell receptor beta chains were all read from a single sample in a study of blood T cell repertoires in COVID-19. TCRdb's copy holds only in-frame clones and misses some; the assay was immunoSEQ multiplex PCR. The table records more than 300,000 clones, roughly 88% of them present only once. The sample was peripheral blood. These receptors were obtained from a woman aged 50 to 65 with acute or convalescent COVID-19.

This clone showed up just a few times. The CDR3 nucleotides read TGTGCCAGCAGTTTAGGACAGGCTCCCTACGAGCAGTACTTC. Amino acids: CASSLGQAPYEQYF. The V call is TRBV5-4, the J call TRBJ2-7; TRBD1 matches at 7 bases. CDR3 length: 14 amino acids. Trimming at V came to 5 bases and at J to 2 bases, leaving 7 bases not matched to a gene. CDR1 is SGHNT, CDR2 YYREEE, per germline (reference sequence).

This rearrangement joins TRBV14 to TRBJ2-3; TRBD2 aligns across 8 bases. Trimming at V came to 4 bases and at J to 6 bases, leaving 18 bases not matched to a gene. Looked up from germline, CDR1 is SGHDN and CDR2 is FVKESK. The CDR3 is made up of 18 amino acids. In nucleotides, the CDR3 is TGTGCCAGCAGCCCAGGGTTGACCCGACGGGAGGGGTTGGATACGCAGTATTTT. Translating it yields CASSPGLTRREGLDTQYF.

V is TRBV27 and J is TRBJ2-1; 9 nucleotides match TRBD2. The J segment lost 8 bases and the V segment lost 2 bases, leaving 13 bases of the junction unmatched. Germline V gene lookup returns CDR1 MNHEY and CDR2 SMNVEV (reference sequence). CDR3 size: 17 residues. The CDR3 loop reads CASSLGTYGGREDEQFF. CDR3 bases: TGTGCCAGCAGTTTAGGGACTTATGGCGGGAGGGAAGATGAGCAGTTCTTC.

The chain uses TRBV28 and TRBJ2-7; 8 positions agree with TRBD1. V shed 0 bases, J shed 2 bases, and the junction held 3 bases outside the gene matches. The CDR3 consists of 15 residues. Germline-derived CDR1 and CDR2 are MDHEN and SYDVKM. CDR3 protein: CASSLWGQAAYEQYF. The CDR3 DNA follows: TGTGCCAGCAGTTTATGGGGACAGGCGGCCTACGAGCAGTACTTC.

V gene TRBV5-4 combines with J gene TRBJ1-2; 10 bases line up with TRBD1. The CDR3 runs 13 residues. The V gene's germline CDR1 is SGHNT and CDR2 YYREEE (reference sequence). The trim removed 4 bases at V and 6 bases at J, leaving 3 bases unmatched. CDR3 in DNA: TGTGCCAGCAGCACCGGGACAGGGGATGGCTACACCTTC. Protein product: CASSTGTGDGYTF.

V gene TRBV27 combines with J gene TRBJ2-5; the match to TRBD2 covers 11 bases. Looked up from germline, CDR1 is MNHEY and CDR2 is SMNVEV (reference sequence). The CDR3 sequence is 16 residues long. After removal of 3 bases from V and 5 bases from J, the junction contained 8 bases not matched to a gene. CDR3 region: CASSLGLAVPGETQYF. CDR3 DNA sequence: TGTGCCAGCAGTTTGGGACTAGCGGTCCCTGGGGAGACCCAGTACTTC.

The V call is TRBV7-3, the J call TRBJ2-2; 8 bases map to TRBD2. V shed 5 bases and J 5 bases; nucleotides not matched to a gene: 7. The length of the CDR3 is 15 residues. CDR1 SGHTA and CDR2 FQGTGA come from the germline V gene. CDR3 bases: TGTGCCAGCAGCCCCCCGGGACTAGGTACCGGGGAGCTGTTTTTT. Its translation is CASSPPGLGTGELFF. The whole variable domain, remainder taken from reference TRBV7-3 and TRBJ2-2, is GAGVSQTPSNKVTEKGKYVELRCDPISGHTALYWYRQSLGQGPEFLIYFQGTGAADDSGLPNDRFFAVRPEGSVSTLKIQRTERGDSAVYLCASSPPGLGTGELFFGEGSRLTVL.

There are a few counts of this clone. The gene calls are TRBV9 and TRBJ2-5, with a weak D call TRBD2 (5 bases). Germline V gives CDR1 SGDLS, CDR2 YYNGEE. Between the trimmed V and J ends, which lost 0 bases and 4 bases, there was a span of 13 bases. This CDR3 is built from 15 residues. The CDR3 DNA is TGTGCCAGCAGCGTAGGGAGAAGGACTGGAGAGACCCAGTACTTC. Its protein product is CASSVGRRTGETQYF.

In this sample, this clone turned up once. The chain has TRBV21-1 and TRBJ2-7; the listed D gene, TRBD2, was not tested against the DNA. TRBV21-1 is reported as a pseudogene. CDR3 size: 17 residues. CDR3 region: CASSKKGRGDLDYEQYF. The DNA of the CDR3 is TGTGCCAGCAGCAAAAAGGGTCGCGGGGACCTTGATTACGAGCAGTACTTC.

This chain links TRBV30 with TRBJ2-7; TRBD1 might be the D (6 bases). From germline, CDR1 is GTSNPN and CDR2 SVGIG (reference sequence). The length of the CDR3 is 12 residues. Trimming took 1 base from V and 3 from J, leaving 7 bases between them. CDR3 amino acids: CAWSGTVYEQYF. The DNA for the CDR3 is TGTGCCTGGAGTGGGACAGTCTACGAGCAGTACTTC.

The rearrangement joins TRBV21-1 to TRBJ2-5; TRBD1, the table's D call, was not compared with the DNA. TRBV21-1 is given as a pseudogene. The CDR3 has 16 residues. CDR3 bases: TGTGCCAGGGGTGACAGGGTTAGGGTTTACCAAGAGACCCAGTACTTC. Translation gives CARGDRVRVYQETQYF.

This chain connects TRBV7-9 to TRBJ2-7; D unresolved. This CDR3 is built from 14 residues. Germline V CDR1 and CDR2: SEHNR, FQNEAQ (reference sequence). The V end lost 5 bases, the J end lost 3 bases, and 14 bases lay between the germline ends. The CDR3 bases are TGTGCCAGCAGCCCCATCGAGGTACACTACGAGCAGTACTTC. This encodes CASSPIEVHYEQYF. The entire variable domain, with the rest obtained from reference TRBV7-9 and TRBJ2-7, is as follows: DTGVSQNPRHKITKRGQNVTFRCDPISEHNRLYWYRQTLGQGPEFLTYFQNEAQLEKSRLLSDRFSAERPKGSFSTLEIQRTEQGDSAMYLCASSPIEVHYEQYFGPGTRLTVT.

As concerns this clone: At one end the junction does not follow the germline gene, possibly because of a read error. This chain uses TRBV6-5 with TRBJ2-5; perhaps TRBD1 as D (7 bases). Germline-derived CDR1 and CDR2 are MNHEY and SVGAGI. The CDR3 has 14 residues. The CDR3: CASRETGPRETRYF. The DNA for the CDR3 is TGTGCCAGCAGGGAGACAGGGCCTCGGGAGACCCGGTACTTC.

This chain connects TRBV14 to TRBJ2-2, with D maybe TRBD2 (6 bases). The CDR3 runs 13 residues. The germline V gene encodes CDR1 SGHDN and CDR2 FVKESK. Trimming pared 5 bases from V and 5 bases from J, leaving 9 bases between. Written as DNA, the CDR3 is TGTGCCAGCAGCGGAGGGCGGACCGGGGAGCTGTTTTTT. Protein product: CASSGGRTGELFF.

CDR3 residues: CASSLGTYEQYF. The CDR3 nucleotides are TGTGCCAGCTCGTTGGGCACCTACGAGCAGTACTTC. The rearrangement uses TRBV11-2 and TRBJ2-7; D gene uncertain. The V and J ends lost 8 bases and 2 bases respectively, with 10 bases between them. Germline assignment: CDR1 SGHAT and CDR2 FQNNGV. This CDR3 has 12 amino acids.

This sequence joins TRBV2 and TRBJ2-1; the match to TRBD2 covers 9 bases. The CDR3 contains 15 residues. Trimming cost V 3 bases and J 4 bases; bases outside gene matches: 4. CDR1 is SNHLY, CDR2 FYNNEI, per germline. The CDR3 bases are TGTGCCAGCAGTGATGGGACTAGCAGTTACAATGAGCAGTTCTTC. This gives the protein CASSDGTSSYNEQFF.

The chain carries TRBV11-3 and TRBJ2-1; D perhaps matches TRBD2 (6 bases). CDR1 and CDR2 (germline): SGHNT, YENEEA. The CDR3 is 14 residues long. Trimming took 5 bases from V and 2 from J, leaving 10 bases between them. The CDR3 region is CASSTRGTYNEQFF. CDR3 in DNA: TGTGCCAGCAGCACCCGGGGGACCTACAATGAGCAGTTCTTC.

The chain employs TRBV27 and TRBJ1-5, with 7 bases that match TRBD1. The length of the CDR3 is 12 residues. Trimming removed 5 bases from V and 5 bases from J; junction bases left unmatched: 0. Per the germline V gene, CDR1 is MNHEY and CDR2 is SMNVEV (reference sequence). In DNA, the CDR3 is TGTGCCAGCAGTGACAGGGATCAGCCCCAGCATTTT. Translating it yields CASSDRDQPQHF.

The chain couples TRBV18 to TRBJ2-7, with 7 bases aligning to TRBD1. V lost 3 bases and J lost 2; bases outside the gene matches: 7. CDR1 is KGHSH and CDR2 is LQKENI in the germline V gene. The CDR3 is made up of 15 amino acids. The CDR3 spells CASSPRQGRTYEQYF. In DNA, the CDR3 is TGTGCCAGCTCACCTCGACAGGGCAGAACCTACGAGCAGTACTTC.

The rearrangement links TRBV2 to TRBJ2-7, with a tentative D call TRBD2 (7 bases). V gave up 3 bases and J gave up 6 bases, with 12 bases separating them. This CDR3 is built from 13 residues. Germline CDR1 is SNHLY and CDR2 is FYNNEI. CDR3 sequence reads: CASSEVGGGEQYF. The CDR3 DNA follows: TGTGCCAGCAGTGAGGTAGGGGGGGGCGAGCAGTACTTC.

This chain connects TRBV21-1 to TRBJ2-7; the table's D call, TRBD1, has no DNA check behind it. TRBV21-1 corresponds to a pseudogene. The CDR3 runs 15 residues. The CDR3: CASSGPGQGASVQYF. In nucleotides, the CDR3 is TGTGCCAGCAGCGGCCCGGGACAGGGGGCTTCAGTGCAGTACTTC.

CDR3 in DNA: TGTGCCGCTAGCCAACAGGGGGCGCGTCAGCCCCAGCATTTT. It codes for CAASQQGARQPQHF. The genes are TRBV10-3 and TRBJ1-5; 9 bases are shared with TRBD1. The J segment lost 6 bases and the V segment lost 11 bases, leaving 11 bases of the junction unmatched. Germline assignment: CDR1 ENHRY and CDR2 SYGVKD. The CDR3 extends over 14 amino acids.